This TCR beta chain derives from a study of T-cell memory formation after mild COVID-19. Constant-segment primers served in 5'RACE that generated TCR alpha and TCR beta cDNA libraries bearing sample barcodes and UMIs. MiXCR was run by TCRdb on the 5' RACE reads, yielding one entry per CDR3 protein. The sample gives 530,000 or so distinct CDR3 sequences, around 16% of which show up once; about 7.4% is in the top ten. This clonotype was found a few times. Specimen: PBMCs or a T cell subset sorted from them (not recorded which). The source is an adult woman who had mild COVID-19 (a few samples of this study predate the infection). Cell type and time point are not known.

CDR3 in amino acids: CASSLGIAGGKYNEQFF. The CDR3 coding sequence is TGTGCCAGCAGTTTAGGAATAGCGGGAGGGAAGTACAATGAGCAGTTCTTC. This chain connects TRBV12-3 or TRBV12-4 to TRBJ2-1, with TRBD2 matching over 11 bases. The CDR3 has 17 amino acids. After removal of 1 base from V and 4 bases from J, the junction contained 6 bases not matched to a gene.